This T cell receptor beta chain is drawn from a study of OX40 agonist ivuxolimab in advanced cancers. Study details: Aged roughly 20 to 79 with a mean of roughly 65 years, they were 75% to 85% male.

Sampled blood was obtained at baseline, cycle 4 day 1, and cycle 7 day 1. Profiling relied on immunoSEQ multiplex PCR, and the TCRdb table lists in-frame clones only, not all of them. The repertoire holds 77,000 or so clones, more than 85% seen once, with approximately 9.3% in the top ten. Looked up from germline, CDR1 is ENHRY and CDR2 is SYGVKD. CDR3 length equals 15 residues. Unmatched junction bases numbered 6, after V lost 2 bases and J lost 6 bases. This receptor was identified in an adult with an advanced solid tumor such as melanoma, head and neck, liver or kidney cancer. This chain joins TRBV10-3 and TRBJ1-4; the match to TRBD1 covers 7 bases. Here the sequenced sample was CD4+ or CD8+ T cells sorted from blood, taken in a trial of the OX40 agonist ivuxolimab. CDR3 nucleotides: TGTGCCATCAGTGAGGACAGGGAGGTTTATGAAAAACTGTTTTTT. Its translation: CAISEDREVYEKLFF.